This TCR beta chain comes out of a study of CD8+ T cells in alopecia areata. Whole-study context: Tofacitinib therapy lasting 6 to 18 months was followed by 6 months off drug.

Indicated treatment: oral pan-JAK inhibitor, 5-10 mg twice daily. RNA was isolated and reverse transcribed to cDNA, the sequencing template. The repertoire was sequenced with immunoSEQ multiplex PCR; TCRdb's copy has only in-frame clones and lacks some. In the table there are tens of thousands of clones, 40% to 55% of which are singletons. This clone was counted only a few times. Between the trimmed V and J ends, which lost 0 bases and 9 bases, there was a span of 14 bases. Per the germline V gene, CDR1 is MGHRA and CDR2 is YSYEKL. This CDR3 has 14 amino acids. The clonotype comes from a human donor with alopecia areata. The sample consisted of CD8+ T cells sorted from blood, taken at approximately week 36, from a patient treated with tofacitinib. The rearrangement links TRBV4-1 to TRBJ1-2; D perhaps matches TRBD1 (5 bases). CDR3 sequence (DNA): TGCGCCAGCAGCCAAGATCTCGGGACCCGGCGCTACACCTTC. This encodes CASSQDLGTRRYTF.